Included here is one T cell receptor (beta chain) sequence, with context. Its antigen is unknown. This entry belongs to a study of cytomegalovirus exposure and HLA in healthy donors. Overall study results and limits: A later examination showed that TCR association rates differed by HLA locus, with DRB1 most and HLA-C fewest. Sequencing probably produced one cluster of sequence variants that were highly shared.

Germline values: CDR1 SGHRS, CDR2 YFSETQ. CDR3 length equals 16 residues. The germline V and J ends were trimmed by 4 bases and 1 base, with 17 bases remaining between them. PCR was performed using 60 Vbeta and 13 Jbeta primers. Only in-frame clones appear in the TCRdb table, and some are missing; sequencing was by immunoSEQ multiplex PCR. The table records 140,000 to 150,000 clones, 75% to 85% of them present only once. The sequenced sample was PBMCs. J is TRBJ2-5 and V is TRBV5-1, with a weak D call TRBD1 (6 bases). The clonotype was recovered from a man aged 35-49 years in good health and CMV-seronegative. In DNA, the CDR3 is TGCGCCAGCAGCCCGGATCCGGGACACCTCCAAGAGACCCAGTACTTC. Amino acids: CASSPDPGHLQETQYF.